This T cell receptor beta chain came from a study of somatic mutations in cytotoxic T cells in rheumatoid arthritis. This CDR3 spans 13 amino acids. In germline, CDR1 is SGDLS, CDR2 YYNGEE. The germline V and J ends were trimmed by 4 bases and 5 bases, with 13 bases remaining between them. Per the authors' pipeline: Among patient CD8+ clones larger than 1%, matches to published virus-specific TCRB sequences were rare. Clones were read by immunoSEQ multiplex PCR, and TCRdb kept only the in-frame ones, dropping some. The V and J calls and clone size were taken over from that table, and D and trimming were inferred from the DNA. The sample has 13,000 or so clones; roughly three quarters are singletons. Findings and limits, study-wide: TRBV07 showed slight underrepresentation in rheumatoid arthritis patients, unadjusted for multiple comparisons.

This clone was observed a handful of times. Its target is unknown. The rearrangement uses TRBV9 and TRBJ2-7; D gene unclear. Sequenced material: CD8+ T cells sorted from blood. The source of this sequence is an adult with rheumatoid arthritis. The CDR3 bases are TGTGCCAGCAGCCCGGGCCCGGCACACGAGCAGTACTTC. This gives the protein CASSPGPAHEQYF.